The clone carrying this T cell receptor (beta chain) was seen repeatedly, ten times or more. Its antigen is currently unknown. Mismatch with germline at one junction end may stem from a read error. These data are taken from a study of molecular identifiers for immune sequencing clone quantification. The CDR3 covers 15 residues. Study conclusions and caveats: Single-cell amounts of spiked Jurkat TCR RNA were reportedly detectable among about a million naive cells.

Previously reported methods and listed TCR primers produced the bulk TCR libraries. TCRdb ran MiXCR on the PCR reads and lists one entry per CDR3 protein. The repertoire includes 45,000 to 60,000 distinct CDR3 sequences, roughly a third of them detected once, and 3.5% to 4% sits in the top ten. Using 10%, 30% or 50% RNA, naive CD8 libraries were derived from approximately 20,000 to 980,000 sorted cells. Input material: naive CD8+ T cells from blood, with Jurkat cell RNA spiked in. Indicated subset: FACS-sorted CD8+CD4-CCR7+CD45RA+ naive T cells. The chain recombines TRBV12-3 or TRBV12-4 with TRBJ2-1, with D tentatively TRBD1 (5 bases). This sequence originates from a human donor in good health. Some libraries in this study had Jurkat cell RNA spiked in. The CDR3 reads CASSLGSTGYNELFF. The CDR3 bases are TGTGCCAGCAGTTTGGGGTCAACAGGTTACAATGAGCTGTTCTTC.